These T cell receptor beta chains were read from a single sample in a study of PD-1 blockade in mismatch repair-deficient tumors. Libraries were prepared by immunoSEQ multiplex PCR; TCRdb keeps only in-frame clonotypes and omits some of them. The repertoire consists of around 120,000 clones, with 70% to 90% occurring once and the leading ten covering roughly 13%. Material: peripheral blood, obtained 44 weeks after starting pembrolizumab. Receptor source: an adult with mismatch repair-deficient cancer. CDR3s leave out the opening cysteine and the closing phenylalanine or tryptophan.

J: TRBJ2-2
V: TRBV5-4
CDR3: ASSSQGWFPGELF

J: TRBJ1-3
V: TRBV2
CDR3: ASSAQGAGNTIY

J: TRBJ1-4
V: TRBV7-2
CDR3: ASSFGRGGEKLF

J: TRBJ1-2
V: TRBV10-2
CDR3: ASSELRIWTMGGYT

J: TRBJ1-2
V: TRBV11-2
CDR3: ASSLGGAMNYGYT

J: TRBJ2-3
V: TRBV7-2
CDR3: ASSLRPGDTQY

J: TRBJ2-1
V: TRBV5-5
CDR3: ASSFLISHEQF

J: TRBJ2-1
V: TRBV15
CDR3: ATSVGTDYNEQF

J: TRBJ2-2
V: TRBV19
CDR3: ASSIRASGRADTGELF

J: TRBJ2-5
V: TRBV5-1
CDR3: ASSSQETQY

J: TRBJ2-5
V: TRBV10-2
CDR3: ASSESKETQY

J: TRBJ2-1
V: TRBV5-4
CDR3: ASSLAPGQSDEQF

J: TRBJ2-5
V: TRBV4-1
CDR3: ASSQDWETQY

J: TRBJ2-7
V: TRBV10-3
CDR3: AISDGLHTYEQY

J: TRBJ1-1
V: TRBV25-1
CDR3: ASLDRADTEAF

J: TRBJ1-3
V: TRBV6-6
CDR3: ASSRVGEASGNTIY

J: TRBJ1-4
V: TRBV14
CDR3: ASSQDQGRNNEKLF